The count of the clone carrying this TCR beta chain is one. Antigen specificity is unknown. 60 Vbeta and 13 Jbeta primers were used in PCR. TCRdb keeps only in-frame clones here, not all; method: immunoSEQ multiplex PCR. This repertoire shows over 100,000 clones, over 75% found once; its top ten account for 3.5% to 5%. Germline CDR1 is LNHDA and CDR2 is SQIVND (reference sequence). J was trimmed by 0 bases and V by 4 bases; bases with no gene match: 9. This CDR3 spans 16 amino acids. The sample originates from a study of cytomegalovirus exposure and HLA in healthy donors. The wider study: Early release data held 80 million to 100 million unique TCRs from HLA-typed donors.

Notes on the study in general: High sensitivity and specificity were reportedly achieved when the classifier diagnosed cytomegalovirus status. The authors later found most CMV-associated TCR beta chains appeared HLA-restricted. Under 20,000 TCR beta sequences were associated with HLA alleles at 0.05 false discovery rate in a later analysis.

The receptor was derived from a male donor in good health and CMV-seropositive. Sequenced input: PBMCs. The chain has TRBV19 and TRBJ2-7, with TRBD1 matching over 7 bases. As DNA, the CDR3 is TGTGCCAGTAGTAGCCCTCCCGGGACAGCCTCCTACGAGCAGTACTTC. Translating it yields CASSSPPGTASYEQYF.